Listed here are 15 T cell receptor beta chains from one sample, sequenced in a study of blood T cell repertoires in COVID-19. Method: immunoSEQ multiplex PCR; TCRdb's copy keeps in-frame clones and lacks some. The sample holds some 240,000 clones, approximately 80% seen once. The sample consisted of peripheral blood. The receptors originated from a man between 45 and 60 years old with active or convalescent COVID-19.

This clone came up a few times. The rearrangement uses TRBV4-1 and TRBJ1-3, with D perhaps matching TRBD1 (6 bases). V was pared by 4 bases and J by 0 bases, with 22 bases between. Germline V lookup: CDR1 MGHRA, CDR2 YSYEKL. The CDR3 spans 19 residues. The CDR3 DNA reads TGCGCCAGCAGCCCCCCCGGATGGGGGGGCCCTAGCTCTGGAAACACCATATATTTT. This translates into CASSPPGWGGPSSGNTIYF.

The V call is TRBV9, the J call TRBJ1-6, with unresolved D. Germline V gene lookup returns CDR1 SGDLS and CDR2 YYNGEE. The V end was cut by 0 bases, the J end by 0 bases, with 10 bases between. The CDR3 consists of 17 residues. CDR3 sequence (DNA): TGTGCCAGCAGCGTAGAAGCGGGGAGCTCCTATAATTCACCCCTCCACTTT. Its protein product is CASSVEAGSSYNSPLHF.

J is TRBJ1-6 and V is TRBV7-8, with no clear D. In germline, CDR1 is SGHVS, CDR2 FQNEAQ. This CDR3 is built from 12 residues. The germline V and J ends were trimmed by 2 bases and 11 bases, with 7 bases remaining between them. The CDR3 loop reads CASSLLGAPLHF. CDR3 bases: TGTGCCAGCAGCTTACTGGGAGCACCCCTCCACTTT. The variable domain in full, completed from reference TRBV7-8 and TRBJ1-6, reads GAGVSQSPRYKVAKRGQDVALRCDPISGHVSLFWYQQALGQGPEFLTYFQNEAQLDKSGLPSDRFFAERPEGSVSTLKIQRTQQEDSAVYLCASSLLGAPLHFGNGTRLTVT.

This chain links TRBV9 with TRBJ2-3, with a tentative D call TRBD1 (5 bases). Trimming cost V 3 bases and J 6 bases, with 20 bases left between them. Germline lookup yields CDR1 SGDLS and CDR2 YYNGEE. The CDR3 runs to 16 residues. As DNA, the CDR3 is TGTGCCAGCAGCGCGGAGTGGCAGGGCCTCGGGGATACGCAGTATTTT. Encoded protein: CASSAEWQGLGDTQYF.

The chain combines TRBV7-2 with TRBJ2-5; 7 positions agree with TRBD1. Trimming took 5 bases from V and 1 from J; bases not matched to a gene: 7. Germline V CDR1 and CDR2: SGHTA, FQGNSA. This CDR3 contains 15 residues. CDR3 DNA sequence: TGTGCCAGCAGCAAACGACAGGGTCGCCAAGAGACCCAGTACTTC. Translation gives CASSKRQGRQETQYF.

The gene calls are TRBV7-2 and TRBJ1-5, with D unresolved. The germline gives CDR1 SGHTA, CDR2 FQGNSA. The V end lost 5 bases, the J end lost 4 bases, and 9 bases lay between the germline ends. The CDR3 is 13 amino acids. Written as DNA, the CDR3 is TGTGCCAGCAGCGCCTACGGGAATCAGCCCCAGCATTTT. As protein: CASSAYGNQPQHF.

The gene calls are TRBV28 and TRBJ1-2; D might be TRBD1 (6 bases). The germline V gene encodes CDR1 MDHEN and CDR2 SYDVKM. The CDR3 length is 17 residues. V lost 0 bases, J lost 2 bases, and 16 bases lay in between. The CDR3 DNA sequence: TGTGCCAGCAGTTTATGGGGGGCAGGGCTGACGAACTATGGCTACACCTTC. Encoded protein: CASSLWGAGLTNYGYTF.

The genes are TRBV21-1 and TRBJ2-7; the table calls TRBD2, which could not be checked here. TRBV21-1 is deemed a pseudogene. The CDR3 has 16 residues. The CDR3 sequence: CASSKVGLAGEYEQYV. The CDR3 region has the DNA TGTGCCAGCAGCAAAGTCGGGCTAGCGGGGGAGTACGAGCAGTACGTC.

This chain joins TRBV11-2 and TRBJ2-5; maybe TRBD2 (5 bases). The CDR3 is 14 residues long. Germline V gives CDR1 SGHAT, CDR2 FQNNGV. V was pared by 4 bases and J by 5 bases, with 14 bases between. This CDR3 reads CASSSDRGSETQYF. CDR3 DNA: TGTGCCAGCAGCTCAGATCGGGGTTCCGAGACCCAGTACTTC.

The chain joins TRBV7-2 to TRBJ2-7, with D possibly TRBD2 on 5 matching bases. Germline-derived CDR1 and CDR2 are SGHTA and FQGNSA. This CDR3 is built from 12 residues. The V end lost 2 bases, the J end lost 6 bases, and 8 bases lay between the germline ends. Here the CDR3 DNA reads TGTGCCAGCAGCTTAAGCGGTACCGAGCAGTACGTC. This translates into CASSLSGTEQYV.

This clone turned up a few times. In DNA form, the CDR3 reads TGTGCCAGCAGTTTAGGGGGACTAGCGGGTAGGAGCTCCTACAATGAGCAGTTCTTC. Amino acid sequence: CASSLGGLAGRSSYNEQFF. The V and J genes are TRBV28 and TRBJ2-1; 12 bases are a match to TRBD2. The CDR3 has 19 residues. The ends lost 2 bases at V and 0 bases at J; junction bases unmatched: 8. Per the germline V gene, CDR1 is MDHEN and CDR2 is SYDVKM.

The rearrangement links TRBV5-5 to TRBJ1-2, with D unresolved. Trimming removed 4 bases at V and 8 bases at J, with 12 bases between. Germline V CDR1 and CDR2: SGHKS, YYEKEE (reference sequence). CDR3 length equals 12 residues. The CDR3 DNA reads as TGTGCCAGCAGCCCCCGGTTCGAAGGCTACACCTTC. Translated, it gives CASSPRFEGYTF.

This clone occurred once. V gene TRBV27 combines with J gene TRBJ2-7; 12 positions match TRBD2. CDR3 length: 16 residues. CDR1 and CDR2 (germline): MNHEY, SMNVEV (reference sequence). The ends lost 4 bases at V and 7 bases at J; junction bases unmatched: 11. The CDR3 region has the DNA TGTGCCAGCAGTTCGGGACTAGCGGGCTTGGTGAGGGAGCAGTACTTC. Its protein is CASSSGLAGLVREQYF.

V usage is TRBV19 and J usage is TRBJ1-4, with D tentatively TRBD1 (5 bases). Germline-derived CDR1 and CDR2 are LNHDA and SQIVND (reference sequence). The CDR3 has 14 residues. The V end was cut by 1 base, the J end by 8 bases, with 11 bases between. CDR3 nucleotide sequence: TGTGCCAGTAGTATAGTCGGGGGTGACGAAAAACTGTTTTTT. Translation gives CASSIVGGDEKLFF.

The chain carries TRBV7-6 and TRBJ2-2; D may be TRBD2 (6 bases). V lost 4 bases to trimming and J lost 3 bases, with 18 bases between them. CDR3 length: 17 amino acids. Germline CDR1 and CDR2: SGHVS and FNYEAQ. For the CDR3, the DNA is TGTGCCAGCAGCTCTGCCGGAAATCTAGCGTACACCGGGGAGCTGTTTTTT. Encoded protein: CASSSAGNLAYTGELFF.